Each of the 12 T cell receptor beta chains below was sequenced from the same sample in a study of T-cell memory formation after mild COVID-19. TCRdb re-called the 5' RACE reads through MiXCR, storing one row per CDR3 protein. The table shows about 350,000 distinct CDR3 sequences, with roughly an eighth occurring only once. Specimen: PBMCs or a T cell subset sorted from them (not recorded which). These receptors all come from a man between 18 and 29 years old who had mild COVID-19 (a few samples of this study predate the infection). Cell type and time point are not known.

This clonotype was seen ten or more times. The genes are TRBV5-1 and TRBJ1-1; maybe TRBD1 (6 bases). Germline lookup yields CDR1 SGHRS and CDR2 YFSETQ. Deletions cut 4 bases from V and 0 bases from J, with 10 bases between. The CDR3 is 14 residues long. CDR3 region: CASSRGQLNTEAFF. The CDR3 DNA reads as TGCGCCAGCAGCCGCGGACAGTTGAACACTGAAGCTTTCTTT.

This clonotype was counted ten times or more. The gene calls are TRBV5-5 and TRBJ2-3; 9 bases agree with TRBD1. Germline V CDR1 and CDR2: SGHKS, YYEKEE (reference sequence). V shed 3 bases and J 3 bases; nucleotides not matched to a gene: 5. The CDR3 spans 15 residues. The CDR3 DNA reads TGTGCCAGCAGCTGGACAGGGGATAGAACAGATACGCAGTATTTT. Its protein is CASSWTGDRTDTQYF.

This clonotype was seen many times. V gene TRBV30 combines with J gene TRBJ1-2, with D possibly being TRBD1 (6 bases). This CDR3 has 12 residues. Trimming cost V 3 bases and J 8 bases, with 13 bases left between them. The germline gives CDR1 GTSNPN, CDR2 SVGIG (reference sequence). The CDR3 nucleotides are TGTGCCTGGAGCAGACAGGTCAACGGCTACACCTTC. Translation: CAWSRQVNGYTF.

V usage is TRBV27 and J usage is TRBJ1-2, with D unresolved. Germline V gene lookup returns CDR1 MNHEY and CDR2 SMNVEV (reference sequence). V was trimmed by 0 bases and J by 4 bases, leaving 9 bases between them. The length of the CDR3 is 14 residues. CDR3 nucleotide sequence: TGTGCCAGCAGTTTATCGATGCCAGGCTATGGCTACACCTTC. Amino acids: CASSLSMPGYGYTF.

This clonotype was detected a few times. The chain carries TRBV20-1 and TRBJ1-1, with D hard to call. Germline assignment: CDR1 DFQATT and CDR2 SNEGSKA (reference sequence). The CDR3 length is 14 residues. V shed 1 base and J shed 0 bases, with 9 bases lying between them. CDR3 bases: TGCAGTGCTAGAGCTTCGACCGTGAACACTGAAGCTTTCTTT. It encodes CSARASTVNTEAFF.

A few counts support this clonotype. The rearrangement links TRBV5-1 to TRBJ1-1; the D is unclear. Germline lookup yields CDR1 SGHRS and CDR2 YFSETQ. The CDR3 runs 15 residues. The ends were cut back, 0 bases at V and 5 bases at J, with 14 bases in the middle. CDR3 DNA sequence: TGCGCCAGCAGCTTGGAGTCGGGCTGGGGTACTGAAGCTTTCTTT. Protein sequence: CASSLESGWGTEAFF.

In DNA form, the CDR3 reads TGCGCCAGCAGCTTTTTGGGGCCGTTCGACACTGAAGCTTTCTTT. Amino acid sequence: CASSFLGPFDTEAFF. The genes are TRBV5-1 and TRBJ1-1; D may be TRBD1 (5 bases). Germline CDR1 and CDR2: SGHRS and YFSETQ. The CDR3 has 15 residues. V gave up 2 bases and J gave up 3 bases, with 14 bases separating them.

This clonotype was picked up a small number of times. The chain's CDR3 is CAVDRGTFYEQYF. The CDR3 DNA reads TGTGCCGTCGACCGGGGGACGTTCTACGAGCAGTACTTC. The chain is built from TRBV6-1 and TRBJ2-7, with D perhaps TRBD2 (6 bases). The CDR3 has 13 amino acids. Trimming cost V 11 bases and J 3 bases, with 17 bases left between them. CDR1 and CDR2 (germline): MNHNS, SASEGT.

The table lists this clonotype with a few counts. The chain is built from TRBV24-1 and TRBJ2-1; possible D gene TRBD2, 5 bases. Per the germline V gene, CDR1 is KGHDR and CDR2 is SFDVKD. Trimming cost V 5 bases and J 0 bases, with 13 bases left between them. The CDR3 is 16 amino acids. CDR3 amino acids: CATSAGVLSSYNEQFF. The CDR3 DNA sequence: TGTGCCACCAGTGCCGGGGTCCTCAGCTCCTACAATGAGCAGTTCTTC.

This clonotype came up a few times. V and J are TRBV5-6 and TRBJ1-1; no firm D call. V lost 4 bases, J lost 3 bases, and 10 bases lay in between. Germline V lookup: CDR1 SGHDT, CDR2 YYEEEE. The CDR3 is 13 residues long. The CDR3 sequence is CASSPRGHTEAFF. The CDR3, as DNA: TGTGCCAGCAGCCCTCGGGGTCACACTGAAGCTTTCTTT. Drawing the rest from reference TRBV5-6 and TRBJ1-1, the complete variable domain is DAGVTQSPTHLIKTRGQQVTLRCSPKSGHDTVSWYQQALGQGPQFIFQYYEEEERQRGNFPDRFSGHQFPNYSSELNVNALLLGDSALYLCASSPRGHTEAFFGQGTRLTVV.

This clonotype is a singleton in its sample. This chain connects TRBV7-9 to TRBJ1-6; TRBD1 is a possible D gene (5 bases). V gave up 4 bases and J gave up 10 bases, with 20 bases separating them. Germline assignment: CDR1 SEHNR and CDR2 FQNEAQ (reference sequence). The CDR3 runs 16 residues. The CDR3 DNA sequence: TGTGCCAGCAGCTCCCGACTGCAGGGTGAATCGTCACCCCTCCACTTT. Residues: CASSSRLQGESSPLHF.

This clonotype has a handful of counts. The chain carries TRBV4-1 and TRBJ2-6; unclear D gene. The V end lost 4 bases, the J end lost 1 base, and 11 bases lay between the germline ends. The CDR3 runs to 16 residues. Germline CDR1 and CDR2: MGHRA and YSYEKL. The CDR3 spells CASSRSTVSGANVLTF. The CDR3 nucleotides read TGCGCCAGCAGCCGCAGCACGGTGTCTGGGGCCAACGTCCTGACTTTC.